Included here is one T cell receptor beta chain sequence, with context. The data originate from a study of OX40 agonist ivuxolimab in advanced cancers. Study-wide background: Ivuxolimab was delivered to patients intravenously every 2 weeks at doses spanning 0.01 to 10 mg/kg.

V lost 3 bases and J 2 bases, leaving 12 bases between the germline ends. Germline V gene data show CDR1 as SGDLS and CDR2 as YYNGEE. The CDR3 is 15 residues long. Sampling of blood occurred at baseline, cycle 4 day 1, and cycle 7 day 1. Sequencing was performed with immunoSEQ multiplex PCR; in TCRdb, only in-frame clones are kept and a portion is missing. The sample records about 50,000 clones, roughly 92% being singletons. Sample: CD4+ or CD8+ T cells sorted from blood, taken in a trial of the OX40 agonist ivuxolimab. The rearrangement uses TRBV9 and TRBJ1-3; D is perhaps TRBD1 (5 bases). The TCR was taken from an adult with an advanced solid tumor such as melanoma, head and neck, liver or kidney cancer. Here the CDR3 DNA reads TGTGCCAGCAGCGCCCCAGGGACTCCTGGAAACACCATATATTTT. Amino acid sequence: CASSAPGTPGNTIYF.